This note documents a single TCR beta chain sequence. The sample is drawn from a study of Ad26.COV2.S vaccination and SARS-CoV-2 variants. Whole-study context: The vaccine Ad26.COV2.S was put into the muscle once, or twice with 56 days between.

Sequenced by immunoSEQ multiplex PCR; TCRdb stores in-frame clones only, minus some. The sample carries some 460,000 clones, roughly nine tenths recorded once. V shed 0 bases, J shed 10 bases, and the junction held 10 bases outside the gene matches. Germline V gives CDR1 LGHNA, CDR2 YNFKEQ. The CDR3 is made up of 16 amino acids. Treatment given: some 19 received Ad26.COV2.S at low or high dose, single or two shots; several received placebo; per-sample allocation not given. Vaccine and placebo recipients were sampled on day 63 after the first injection. Based in Boston, the donor was an adult of 18-55 years. Vaccine was an Ad26 vector expressing Wuhan-strain SARS-CoV-2 spike.

This clonotype was sampled from a person between 18 and 59 years old who received the Ad26.COV2.S COVID-19 vaccine or a placebo. This rearrangement joins TRBV4-2 to TRBJ2-1, with 9 bases fitting TRBD2. The sample in question was peripheral blood, obtained in a trial of Ad26.COV2.S vaccine versus placebo. The CDR3 protein is CASSQDPGLAFREQFF. CDR3 in DNA: TGTGCCAGCAGCCAAGATCCGGGACTAGCTTTCCGAGAGCAGTTCTTC.